The 25 T cell receptor beta chains reported below all come from one sample, sequenced in a study of blood T cell repertoires in COVID-19. Method: immunoSEQ multiplex PCR; TCRdb's copy keeps in-frame clones and lacks some. Found here are hundreds of thousands of clones, 88% of them singletons; the top ten hold around 0.7%. Sequencing was performed on peripheral blood. The receptors were sampled from a human donor in a cohort sampled during active COVID-19.

The chain is built from TRBV7-8 and TRBJ2-1; 8 bases match TRBD2. This CDR3 is built from 16 residues. Germline CDR1 and CDR2: SGHVS and FQNEAQ. Trimming took 5 bases from V and 5 from J; bases not matched to a gene: 11. In DNA, the CDR3 is TGTGCCAGCAGCCAACCCCCGGGACTAGAGAACAATGAGCAGTTCTTC. It translates to CASSQPPGLENNEQFF.

The chain has TRBV7-2 and TRBJ2-1; TRBD1 matches 7 bases. The J segment lost 5 bases and the V segment lost 6 bases, leaving 7 bases of the junction unmatched. Per the germline V gene, CDR1 is SGHTA and CDR2 is FQGNSA. CDR3 size: 14 residues. Written as DNA, the CDR3 is TGTGCCAGCAGACGGGCCCAGGGGGACAATGAGCAGTTCTTC. It specifies CASRRAQGDNEQFF.

This clone has just one count. The rearrangement joins TRBV27 to TRBJ1-2; 8 nucleotides match TRBD1. The V gene's germline CDR1 is MNHEY and CDR2 SMNVEV (reference sequence). Trimming cost V 4 bases and J 8 bases; bases outside gene matches: 9. The CDR3 spans 14 residues. CDR3 sequence: CASSSPTGAGGYTF. The CDR3 DNA is TGTGCCAGCAGTTCTCCGACAGGGGCGGGGGGCTACACCTTC.

The V and J genes are TRBV11-2 and TRBJ2-6, with 9 bases matching TRBD2. V gave up 11 bases and J gave up 1 base; unmatched junction bases: 3. Germline CDR1 reads SGHAT; CDR2 reads FQNNGV. The CDR3 length is 14 residues. In nucleotides, the CDR3 is TGTGCCGTAGCGGGGGCGTCTGGGGCCAACGTCCTGACTTTC. This encodes CAVAGASGANVLTF.

This chain joins TRBV3-1 (or the pseudogene TRBV3-2) and TRBJ1-2; tentatively, D is TRBD1 (5 bases). V lost 0 bases and J 9 bases, leaving 8 bases between the germline ends. CDR1 is LGHDT, CDR2 YNNKEL, per germline (reference sequence). The CDR3 contains 12 residues. The CDR3 loop is CASSQDQGSYTF. The CDR3 coding sequence is TGTGCCAGCAGCCAAGATCAGGGAAGCTACACCTTC.

The genes are TRBV19 and TRBJ1-5, with D perhaps TRBD1 (6 bases). CDR3 length equals 17 residues. Germline values: CDR1 LNHDA, CDR2 SQIVND (reference sequence). The V gene lost 7 bases and the J gene lost 2 bases, with 21 bases spanning the gap. CDR3 region: CASKGRGYENGNQPQHF. The CDR3 coding sequence is TGTGCCAGTAAGGGCAGGGGTTATGAGAATGGCAATCAGCCCCAGCATTTT.

The genes are TRBV6-6 and TRBJ1-2; 9 positions agree with TRBD1. Germline values: CDR1 MNHNY, CDR2 SVGAGI (reference sequence). V trimming: 4 bases; J trimming: 4 bases; junction bases outside the gene matches: 7. This CDR3 is built from 15 residues. The CDR3 reads CASSSVGQGTYGYTF. CDR3 DNA: TGTGCCAGCAGTTCCGTCGGACAGGGGACCTATGGCTACACCTTC.

The chain recombines TRBV19 with TRBJ1-1, with 7 bases that match TRBD1. This CDR3 is built from 14 residues. V was clipped by 8 bases and J by 4 bases; unmatched bases: 10. Germline loops: CDR1 LNHDA, CDR2 SQIVND (reference sequence). DNA for the CDR3: TGTGCCAGTCGCACACAGGGGACGGGCACTGAAGCTTTCTTT. Its protein is CASRTQGTGTEAFF.

The chain combines TRBV5-6 with TRBJ2-7; TRBD1 is a possible D gene (6 bases). The CDR3 consists of 14 residues. V lost 0 bases, J lost 2 bases, and 9 bases lay in between. In germline, CDR1 is SGHDT, CDR2 YYEEEE. The CDR3, as DNA: TGTGCCAGCAGCTTGGCAGGGGCTCCCTACGAGCAGTACTTC. Encoded protein: CASSLAGAPYEQYF.

This sequence joins TRBV25-1 and TRBJ1-4, with 7 bases aligning to TRBD1. There are 14 residues in the CDR3. V shed 3 bases, J shed 8 bases, and the junction held 6 bases outside the gene matches. Germline-derived CDR1 and CDR2 are MGHDK and SYGVNS. CDR3 residues: CASSEGQKGEKLFF. The CDR3 nucleotides are TGTGCCAGCAGTGAGGGACAGAAGGGGGAAAAACTGTTTTTT.

This chain uses TRBV11-3 with TRBJ1-1; no firm D call. The CDR3 has 13 amino acids. V was trimmed by 5 bases and J by 0 bases, leaving 7 bases between them. Germline V lookup: CDR1 SGHNT, CDR2 YENEEA. CDR3 in DNA: TGTGCCAGCAGCCCTCACATGAACACTGAAGCTTTCTTT. Translation: CASSPHMNTEAFF.

This rearrangement joins TRBV10-3 to TRBJ2-5; D might be TRBD2 (6 bases). V was clipped by 3 bases and J by 0 bases, with 14 bases between them. In germline, CDR1 is ENHRY, CDR2 SYGVKD. CDR3 length: 16 amino acids. CDR3 bases: TGTGCCATCAGTGACCAAGGACGGGGGTACCAAGAGACCCAGTACTTC. It is translated as CAISDQGRGYQETQYF.

This CDR3 reads CASSVAAGGNTEAFF. The DNA of the CDR3 is TGTGCCAGCAGCGTAGCGGCAGGAGGGAACACTGAAGCTTTCTTT. The genes are TRBV9 and TRBJ1-1; D is unresolved. V dropped 0 bases and J dropped 1 base, with 10 bases sitting between them. CDR3 length: 15 residues. Per germline, CDR1 SGDLS and CDR2 YYNGEE.

V gene TRBV18 combines with J gene TRBJ2-3; D is perhaps TRBD1 (6 bases). Between the trimmed V and J ends, which lost 6 bases and 4 bases, there was a span of 29 bases. Germline V gene sequence: CDR1 KGHSH, CDR2 LQKENI. There are 19 residues in the CDR3. The CDR3 sequence: CASSPIDGPRDNVPDTQYF. Written as DNA, the CDR3 is TGTGCCAGCTCCCCTATTGACGGACCCCGGGACAACGTTCCAGATACGCAGTATTTT.

The rearrangement joins TRBV1 to TRBJ2-3; the table names TRBD1, a call not compared with the DNA. TRBV1 is marked as a pseudogene. The CDR3 loop spans 18 amino acids. CDR3 sequence: CTSRGTGKIKIPTDTQYF. CDR3 coding DNA: TGCACCAGCAGAGGGACAGGGAAAATTAAAATCCCCACAGATACGCAGTATTTT.

The gene calls are TRBV27 and TRBJ1-2; D remains unclear. Germline V gene sequence: CDR1 MNHEY, CDR2 SMNVEV (reference sequence). The CDR3 is made up of 15 amino acids. Trimming stripped 6 bases from V and 4 bases from J, with 18 bases between. The CDR3 DNA sequence: TGTGCCAGCAGCCCCGAGCCTTCGGGTATCTATGGCTACACCTTC. It specifies CASSPEPSGIYGYTF.

V usage is TRBV5-1 and J usage is TRBJ1-1, with D perhaps TRBD1 (5 bases). Germline V CDR1 and CDR2: SGHRS, YFSETQ. Trimming cost V 4 bases and J 2 bases, with 12 bases left between them. The CDR3 length is 14 residues. The CDR3 DNA reads TGCGCCAGCAGCGCAACCCAGGGAAACACTGAAGCTTTCTTT. Translating it yields CASSATQGNTEAFF.

The rearrangement links TRBV6-2 or TRBV6-3 to TRBJ1-2, with D hard to call. The CDR3 extends over 15 amino acids. CDR1 MNHEY and CDR2 SVGEGT come from the germline V gene. Trimming left V 0 bases short and J 0 bases short, with 8 bases between. CDR3 sequence (DNA): TGTGCCAGCAGTTACTCTCATCATTCTAACTATGGCTACACCTTC. This sequence encodes CASSYSHHSNYGYTF.

This chain connects TRBV15 to TRBJ2-7, with 7 positions matching TRBD1. The V gene end was trimmed by 0 bases and the J gene end by 2 bases; junction bases not matched to a gene: 4. The CDR3 is made up of 15 amino acids. The germline V gene has CDR1 LNHNV and CDR2 YYDKDF (reference sequence). CDR3 region: CATSRDTGVAYEQYF. DNA for the CDR3: TGTGCCACCAGCAGAGATACAGGGGTCGCCTACGAGCAGTACTTC.

The gene calls are TRBV9 and TRBJ1-1, with a possible D match to TRBD1 (6 bases). This CDR3 is built from 15 residues. The germline CDR1 and CDR2 sequences are SGDLS and YYNGEE. V lost 7 bases and J lost 0, with 16 bases in between. CDR3 sequence (DNA): TGTGCCAGCGGCCTGACAGGTCGGTTGAACACTGAAGCTTTCTTT. Amino acid sequence: CASGLTGRLNTEAFF.

This clone has a handful of counts. The chain links TRBV6-6 to TRBJ1-1, with TRBD1 as a possible D gene (5 bases). The germline V gene has CDR1 MNHNY and CDR2 SVGAGI (reference sequence). This CDR3 is 15 amino acids long. Trimming removed 7 bases from V and 1 base from J, with 16 bases in between. CDR3: CASTPLGQGNTEAFF. CDR3 nucleotides: TGTGCCAGCACTCCCCTGGGGCAGGGGAACACTGAAGCTTTCTTT.

The chain links TRBV7-8 to TRBJ1-3; D might be TRBD1 (5 bases). The V and J ends lost 6 bases and 10 bases respectively, with 10 bases between them. The CDR3 covers 11 residues. CDR1 and CDR2 (germline): SGHVS, FQNEAQ. The chain's CDR3 is CASRRQRTIYF. The CDR3 DNA sequence: TGTGCCAGCAGGCGACAGAGGACCATATATTTT.

The genes are TRBV7-9 and TRBJ2-7; 10 nucleotides match TRBD1. The CDR3 contains 16 residues. The germline CDR1 and CDR2 sequences are SEHNR and FQNEAQ (reference sequence). The ends lost 6 bases at V and 3 bases at J; junction bases unmatched: 11. CDR3 in DNA: TGTGCCAGCAGTTTAATTCCGGGACAGGGGTACTACGAGCAGTACTTC. It yields the protein CASSLIPGQGYYEQYF.

The chain is built from TRBV4-3 and TRBJ1-1; 12 bases are a match to TRBD1. This CDR3 is built from 22 residues. Germline CDR1 and CDR2: LGHNA and YSLEER. V lost 0 bases and J lost 3; bases outside the gene matches: 20. Written as DNA, the CDR3 is TGCGCCAGCAGCCAAGACCTCTATCGGGACAGGGGGCTGTGGGGGCGGTACACTGAAGCTTTCTTT. Residues: CASSQDLYRDRGLWGRYTEAFF.

The chain uses TRBV9 and TRBJ2-7; D may be TRBD2 (5 bases). The V gene's germline CDR1 is SGDLS and CDR2 YYNGEE. The CDR3 sequence is 14 residues long. V lost 1 base and J 2 bases, leaving 10 bases between the germline ends. The CDR3 coding sequence is TGTGCCAGCAGCGTAAAGGGAGATACCTACGAGCAGTACTTC. The encoded protein is CASSVKGDTYEQYF.